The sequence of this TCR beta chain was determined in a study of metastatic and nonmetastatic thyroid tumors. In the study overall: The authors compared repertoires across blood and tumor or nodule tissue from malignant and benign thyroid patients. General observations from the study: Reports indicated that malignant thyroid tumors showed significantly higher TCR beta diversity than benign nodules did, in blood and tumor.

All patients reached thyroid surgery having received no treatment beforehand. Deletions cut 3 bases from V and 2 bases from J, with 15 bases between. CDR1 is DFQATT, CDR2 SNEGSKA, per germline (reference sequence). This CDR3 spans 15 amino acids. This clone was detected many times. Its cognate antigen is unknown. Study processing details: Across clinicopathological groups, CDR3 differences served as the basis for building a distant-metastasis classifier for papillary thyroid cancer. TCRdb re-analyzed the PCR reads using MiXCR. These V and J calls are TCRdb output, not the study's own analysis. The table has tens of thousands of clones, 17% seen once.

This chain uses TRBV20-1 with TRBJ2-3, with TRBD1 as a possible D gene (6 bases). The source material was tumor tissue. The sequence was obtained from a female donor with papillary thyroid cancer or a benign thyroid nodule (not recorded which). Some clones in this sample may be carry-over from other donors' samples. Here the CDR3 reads CSASPTGHNTDTQYF. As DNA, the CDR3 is TGCAGTGCTAGTCCAACGGGACATAACACAGATACGCAGTATTTT.